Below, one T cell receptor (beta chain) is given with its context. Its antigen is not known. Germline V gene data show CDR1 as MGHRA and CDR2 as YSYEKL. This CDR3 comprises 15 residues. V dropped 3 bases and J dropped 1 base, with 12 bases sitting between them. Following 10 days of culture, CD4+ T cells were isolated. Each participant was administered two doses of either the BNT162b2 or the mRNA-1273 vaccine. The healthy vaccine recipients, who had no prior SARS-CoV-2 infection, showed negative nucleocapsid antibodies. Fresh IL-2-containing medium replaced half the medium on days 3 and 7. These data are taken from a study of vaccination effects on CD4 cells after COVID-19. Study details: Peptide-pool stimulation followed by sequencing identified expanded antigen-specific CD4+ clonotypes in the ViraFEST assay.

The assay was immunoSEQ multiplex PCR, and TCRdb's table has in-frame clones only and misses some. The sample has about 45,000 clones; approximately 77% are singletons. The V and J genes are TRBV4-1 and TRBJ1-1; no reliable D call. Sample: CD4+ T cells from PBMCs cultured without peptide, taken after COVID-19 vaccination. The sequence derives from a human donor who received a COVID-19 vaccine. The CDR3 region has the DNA TGCGCCAGCAGCCAGGTGCGGGTTGAGAACACTGAAGCTTTCTTT. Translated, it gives CASSQVRVENTEAFF.